This TCR beta chain appears in the sequencing data of a study of blood T cell repertoires in COVID-19. Study information: Samples representing acute and convalescent COVID-19 were sourced from the United States, Italy and Spain. T cells, B-cell-depleted T cells, or PBMCs supplied cDNA or gDNA.

Notes on this clone: A clone one base away is much larger, so this may be a read error.

Patients in Seattle were enrolled during active infection, then followed longitudinally. In the study's own analysis: Quantification of nucleated cells was approximated via reference gene primer amplification. Only in-frame clones appear in the TCRdb table, and some are missing; sequencing was by immunoSEQ multiplex PCR. That table furnishes V, J and clone size, whereas the DNA furnished D and trimming. The repertoire holds about 220,000 clones, approximately 85% seen once, with about 2.5% in the top ten. V was clipped by 6 bases and J by 0 bases; unmatched bases: 3. The CDR3 has 14 amino acids. The V gene's germline CDR1 is SGHTA and CDR2 FQGNSA.

The genes are TRBV7-2 and TRBJ2-7; 9 bases match TRBD1. Sequenced: peripheral blood. The source of this sequence is a woman aged 70-85 years with COVID-19, enrolled during active disease. CDR3 amino acids: CASSGTGSSYEQYF. The CDR3 DNA sequence: TGTGCCAGCAGTGGGACAGGGAGCTCCTACGAGCAGTACTTC.